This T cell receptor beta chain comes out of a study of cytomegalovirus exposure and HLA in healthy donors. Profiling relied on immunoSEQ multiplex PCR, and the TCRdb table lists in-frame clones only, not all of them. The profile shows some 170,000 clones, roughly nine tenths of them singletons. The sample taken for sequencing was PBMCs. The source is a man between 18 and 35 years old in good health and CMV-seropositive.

Written as DNA, the CDR3 is TGTGCCAGCAGCTTAGATCTTGAGAGCGGGAGGCATTCCTACGAGCAGTACTTC. This codes for CASSLDLESGRHSYEQYF. The chain links TRBV11-2 to TRBJ2-7; TRBD2 matches at 9 bases. Germline CDR1 is SGHAT and CDR2 is FQNNGV. The trim removed 0 bases at V and 1 base at J, leaving 10 bases unmatched. This CDR3 is 18 amino acids long.